These 27 T cell receptor beta chains were all obtained from the same sample, sequenced in a study of metastatic and nonmetastatic thyroid tumors. TCRdb ran MiXCR on the PCR reads. The sample has some 7,400 clones, 28% seen once. Patients were all untreated before their thyroid surgery. The sample was adjacent normal tissue. These receptors came from a male donor with papillary thyroid cancer or a benign thyroid nodule (not recorded which). Some clones in this sample may be carry-over from other donors' samples.

The chain joins TRBV4-2 to TRBJ2-5, with TRBD2 matching over 9 bases. The germline V gene has CDR1 LGHNA and CDR2 YNFKEQ. The V and J ends lost 4 bases and 4 bases, in that order; junction bases with no gene match: 22. The CDR3 totals 20 residues. CDR3 sequence reads: CASSRLRVAGAARIVETQYF. In DNA form, the CDR3 reads TGTGCCAGCAGCCGCTTAAGGGTAGCGGGGGCGGCTCGAATAGTAGAGACCCAGTACTTC.

By frequency in the sample, this clone is medium-sized. The chain is built from TRBV12-3 or TRBV12-4 and TRBJ2-1; 7 nucleotides agree with TRBD2. The CDR3 loop spans 17 amino acids. The J segment lost 2 bases and the V segment lost 5 bases, leaving 12 bases of the junction unmatched. The CDR3 reads CASSPPGLSGTYNEQFF. DNA for the CDR3: TGTGCCAGCAGTCCTCCGGGACTAAGCGGGACCTACAATGAGCAGTTCTTC.

This clone was found a few times. A read error may account for a junction end that differs from germline. V is TRBV19 and J is TRBJ1-5, with D possibly TRBD1 on 5 matching bases. Germline V gene data show CDR1 as LNHDA and CDR2 as SQIVND (reference sequence). This CDR3 comprises 12 residues. CDR3 protein: CASSIAGQPQHF. CDR3 bases: TGTGCCAGTAGTATTGCAGGGCAGCCTCAGCATTTT. Combining the CDR3 with reference TRBV19 and TRBJ1-5 gives the whole variable domain DGGITQSPKYLFRKEGQNVTLSCEQNLNHDAMYWYRQDPGQGLRLIYYSQIVNDFQKGDIAEGYSVSREKKESFPLTVTSAQKNPTAFYLCASSIAGQPQHFGDGTRLSIL.

By share, this clone counts as medium-sized. The V call is TRBV2, the J call TRBJ1-1; maybe TRBD1 (6 bases). CDR1 and CDR2 (germline): SNHLY, FYNNEI. This CDR3 has 14 residues. V shed 2 bases and J shed 3 bases, with 10 bases lying between them. The CDR3 spells CASSEQGGDTEAFF. The CDR3, as DNA: TGTGCCAGCAGTGAACAAGGGGGGGACACTGAAGCTTTCTTT.

The CDR3 nucleotides are TGTGCCAGCAGGTTACAGGGATACTCACCCCTCCACTTT. Protein: CASRLQGYSPLHF. V usage is TRBV12-3 or TRBV12-4 and J usage is TRBJ1-6, with D possibly TRBD1 on 6 matching bases. Trimming stripped 6 bases from V and 10 bases from J, with 13 bases between. The CDR3 runs 13 residues.

The V and J genes are TRBV20-1 and TRBJ2-1; TRBD2 matches at 10 bases. This CDR3 comprises 14 residues. Germline V CDR1 and CDR2: DFQATT, SNEGSKA (reference sequence). After removal of 5 bases from V and 2 bases from J, the junction contained 3 bases not matched to a gene. CDR3 in amino acids: CSALLAGAYNEQFF. Here the CDR3 DNA reads TGCAGTGCTCTTCTAGCGGGAGCCTACAATGAGCAGTTCTTC.

This clone turned up a few times. The chain links TRBV19 to TRBJ2-7, with 10 bases aligning to TRBD2. V shed 2 bases and J 6 bases; nucleotides not matched to a gene: 7. The CDR3 runs 15 residues. Germline CDR1 LNHDA, CDR2 SQIVND (reference sequence). This chain's CDR3 is CASSIKRGGLSEQYF. For the CDR3, the DNA is TGTGCCAGTAGTATAAAGCGGGGGGGTTTAAGCGAGCAGTACTTC.

This rearrangement joins TRBV4-3 to TRBJ2-1, with a weak D call TRBD2 (6 bases). V lost 0 bases and J 8 bases, leaving 11 bases between the germline ends. Germline values: CDR1 LGHNA, CDR2 YSLEER. The CDR3 consists of 14 residues. Here the CDR3 reads CASSQDWRDHEQFF. The CDR3 DNA sequence: TGCGCCAGCAGCCAAGATTGGCGGGATCATGAGCAGTTCTTC.

This clone was seen a handful of times. The genes are TRBV9 and TRBJ1-2; D is unclear. Looked up from germline, CDR1 is SGDLS and CDR2 is YYNGEE. The CDR3 is made up of 16 amino acids. V was cut by 4 bases and J by 0 bases, with 16 bases left in between. In DNA, the CDR3 is TGTGCCAGCAGCCCACTGGTACACTCTTCTAACTATGGCTACACCTTC. This sequence encodes CASSPLVHSSNYGYTF.

V is TRBV20-1 and J is TRBJ1-1; no clear D gene. Germline loops: CDR1 DFQATT, CDR2 SNEGSKA (reference sequence). Trimming removed 1 base at V and 1 base at J, with 1 base between. This CDR3 has 11 amino acids. The CDR3 loop is CSARANTEAFF. The DNA of the CDR3 is TGCAGTGCTAGAGCGAACACTGAAGCTTTCTTT.

V is TRBV5-1 and J is TRBJ2-3; TRBD2 agrees at 10 bases. The CDR3 consists of 17 residues. Germline V gives CDR1 SGHRS, CDR2 YFSETQ. Germline trimming cut 0 bases from V and 1 base from J; bases unmatched to any gene: 5. CDR3 sequence reads: CASSLELAGTGTDTQYF. CDR3 in DNA: TGCGCCAGCAGCTTGGAACTAGCGGGAACAGGCACAGATACGCAGTATTTT.

With regard to this clone: This CDR3 fails to terminate in the conserved phenylalanine or tryptophan, so it likely reflects a read error. The chain combines TRBV20-1 with TRBJ1-1; 8 nucleotides agree with TRBD1. The germline CDR1 and CDR2 sequences are DFQATT and SNEGSKA (reference sequence). CDR3 length: 17 amino acids. CDR3 sequence: CSAGDTSRGRGNTEAFV. The CDR3 bases are TGCAGTGCTGGAGATACCAGCAGGGGGCGAGGAAACACTGAAGCTTTCGTT.

V gene TRBV12-3 or TRBV12-4 combines with J gene TRBJ2-7; TRBD2 matches at 7 bases. CDR3 size: 13 residues. With 2 bases clipped from V and 3 bases from J, the junction kept 1 base outside the gene matches. The CDR3 DNA reads TGTGCCAGCAGTTTAAGGACTAGCTACGAGCAGTACTTC. This codes for CASSLRTSYEQYF.

The rearrangement uses TRBV4-3 and TRBJ1-5; D gene unclear. Germline V gene data show CDR1 as LGHNA and CDR2 as YSLEER. The CDR3 consists of 13 residues. With 6 bases removed from V and 7 bases from J, the gap between germline ends came to 13 bases. The chain's CDR3 is CASSQRAGQPQHF. The CDR3 DNA follows: TGCGCCAGCAGTCAAAGAGCGGGACAGCCCCAGCATTTT.

The J gene is TRBJ2-7, the V gene TRBV5-1; D is ambiguous. CDR1 and CDR2 (germline): SGHRS, YFSETQ. V gave up 0 bases and J gave up 2 bases, with 6 bases separating them. CDR3 length: 13 amino acids. This chain's CDR3 is CASSLEPTYEQYF. DNA for the CDR3: TGCGCCAGCAGCTTGGAGCCCACCTACGAGCAGTACTTC. The entire variable domain, with the rest obtained from reference TRBV5-1 and TRBJ2-7, is as follows: KAGVTQTPRYLIKTRGQQVTLSCSPISGHRSVSWYQQTPGQGLQFLFEYFSETQRNKGNFPGRFSGRQFSNSRSEMNVSTLELGDSALYLCASSLEPTYEQYFGPGTRLTVT.

Only a few counts were recorded for this clone. The germline gene is not matched at one end of the junction; a read error may be the cause. This chain connects TRBV6-7 to TRBJ2-7, with 11 positions matching TRBD1. TRBV6-7 is annotated as an ORF whose role is uncertain. This CDR3 has 17 residues. CDR3 loop: CASNYSGPGQGVFWQYF. The CDR3 bases are TGTGCCAGCAATTACTCGGGACCGGGACAGGGGGTATTCTGGCAGTACTTC.

This clone turned up a few times. This rearrangement joins TRBV27 to TRBJ2-7, with TRBD2 matching 11 bases. The J segment lost 2 bases and the V segment lost 10 bases, leaving 13 bases of the junction unmatched. Germline V lookup: CDR1 MNHEY, CDR2 SMNVEV (reference sequence). The CDR3 length is 16 residues. This CDR3 is CATAQKTSGSPYEQYF. The CDR3 DNA sequence: TGTGCCACCGCACAAAAAACTAGCGGGAGCCCCTACGAGCAGTACTTC.

A remark on this clone: The CDR3 ends on some other residue instead of the conserved phenylalanine or tryptophan, so this is likely a read error. V gene TRBV6-5 combines with J gene TRBJ1-6, with D perhaps matching TRBD1 (5 bases). Germline CDR1 reads MNHEY; CDR2 reads SVGAGI. The CDR3 has 15 residues. Trimming removed 4 bases at V and 11 bases at J, with 18 bases between. DNA of the CDR3: TGTGCCAGCAGTTTGGGGGTTGCCCCTGGGGCACCCCTCCACTCT. Protein product: CASSLGVAPGAPLHS.

V usage is TRBV30 and J usage is TRBJ2-7; D is perhaps TRBD1 (5 bases). CDR1 and CDR2 from the germline V gene are GTSNPN and SVGIG (reference sequence). Trimming cost V 1 base and J 4 bases, with 14 bases left between them. This CDR3 is 14 amino acids long. The CDR3 region is CAWSDYLGAYEQYF. In nucleotides, the CDR3 is TGTGCCTGGAGTGACTACCTAGGGGCATACGAGCAGTACTTC.

The gene calls are TRBV27 and TRBJ2-3; 8 bases match TRBD2. Germline V lookup: CDR1 MNHEY, CDR2 SMNVEV (reference sequence). CDR3 length: 15 amino acids. Trimming took 8 bases from V and 1 from J; bases not matched to a gene: 8. The CDR3 DNA follows: TGTGCCAGCCGCCCCCTAGCGGGCGGCACAGATACGCAGTATTTT. Residues: CASRPLAGGTDTQYF.

This clone was counted a few times. The V and J genes are TRBV20-1 and TRBJ1-5; 8 nucleotides line up with TRBD1. Unmatched junction bases numbered 4, after V lost 1 base and J lost 2 bases. CDR1 is DFQATT, CDR2 SNEGSKA, per germline (reference sequence). This CDR3 spans 15 amino acids. The CDR3 loop is CSARAGGAGNQPQHF. The CDR3 coding sequence is TGCAGTGCTAGAGCAGGGGGCGCGGGCAATCAGCCCCAGCATTTT.

This clone was counted at least ten times. The rearrangement links TRBV30 to TRBJ2-1; the match to TRBD1 covers 7 bases. Germline V gene data show CDR1 as GTSNPN and CDR2 as SVGIG (reference sequence). This CDR3 region has 15 residues. V lost 6 bases, J lost 7 bases, and 15 bases stayed unmatched. Written as DNA, the CDR3 is TGTGCCTGTTCGAGACAGGGTAGAATACAGAATGAGCAGTTCTTC. Translation gives CACSRQGRIQNEQFF.

About this clone itself: Because the CDR3 is missing its conserved closing phenylalanine or tryptophan, this is likely a read error. This chain connects TRBV5-5 to TRBJ1-2, with a weak D call TRBD1 (6 bases). V lost 2 bases and J lost 3, with 11 bases in between. Germline V lookup: CDR1 SGHKS, CDR2 YYEKEE (reference sequence). The CDR3 length is 14 residues. CDR3 amino acids: CASSLMTGDYGYTL. The CDR3 region has the DNA TGTGCCAGCAGCTTAATGACAGGTGACTATGGCTACACCCTC.

This clone is deemed medium-sized. The CDR3 DNA follows: TGTGCCAGCAGGGCAGGGGGGTCGGGCACTGAAGCTTTCTTT. Amino acid sequence: CASRAGGSGTEAFF. This chain links TRBV13 with TRBJ1-1; TRBD1 matches 7 bases. The CDR3 is 14 amino acids. The germline V gene has CDR1 PRHDT and CDR2 FYEKMQ (reference sequence). Trimming at V came to 6 bases and at J to 4 bases, leaving 8 bases not matched to a gene.

This clone is labeled large. The chain joins TRBV6-1 to TRBJ1-2; 9 positions agree with TRBD1. The J segment lost 6 bases and the V segment lost 8 bases, leaving 13 bases of the junction unmatched. Germline V gene data show CDR1 as MNHNS and CDR2 as SASEGT. The CDR3 runs 15 residues. The DNA of the CDR3 is TGTGCCAGCGGTCCTGTAACAGGGGGCGTGGATGGCTACACCTTC. Its translation is CASGPVTGGVDGYTF.

This clone was counted only a few times. The chain is built from TRBV6-1 and TRBJ2-1, with D perhaps matching TRBD1 (6 bases). CDR3 length: 12 residues. Germline CDR1 MNHNS, CDR2 SASEGT. V was cut by 7 bases and J by 8 bases, with 12 bases left in between. The CDR3 sequence is CASTTGLHEQFF. CDR3 sequence (DNA): TGTGCCAGCACTACAGGGTTGCATGAGCAGTTCTTC.

This clone was seen many times. A much larger clone differs by one base, so this may be a read error. The chain uses TRBV5-5 and TRBJ2-3; D unresolved. V gave up 1 base and J gave up 7 bases, with 7 bases separating them. Germline V gene sequence: CDR1 SGHKS, CDR2 YYEKEE (reference sequence). The CDR3 sequence is 12 residues long. CDR3 in DNA: TGTGCCAGCAGCTTGAGAACATATACGCAGTATTTT. Amino acid sequence: CASSLRTYTQYF.